The 3 T cell receptor beta chains below were found in one sample sequenced in a study of shared clonotypes between healthy human individuals. Some clones are missing from TCRdb's copy, which holds only in-frame ones; the method was immunoSEQ multiplex PCR. Of roughly 1.5 million clones in the sample, around 98% were seen once. The source material was naive CD4+ T cells sorted from blood. Sample subset: CD45RA+ positively selected. Receptor source: a man aged 25 to 40 in good health.

This chain links TRBV7-8 with TRBJ2-2, with D perhaps assigned TRBD1 or TRBD2 (6 bases each). Trimming stripped 1 base from V and 5 bases from J, with 14 bases between. The CDR3 runs to 16 residues. The germline V gene has CDR1 SGHVS and CDR2 FQNEAQ. CDR3 residues: CASSLVGGGNTGELFF. CDR3 nucleotides: TGTGCCAGCAGCTTAGTAGGAGGGGGGAATACCGGGGAGCTGTTTTTT.

DNA for the CDR3: TGTGCCAGCAGCCTATACAAACTAGCGGGGGATTACAATGAGCAGTTCTTC. It encodes CASSLYKLAGDYNEQFF. J is TRBJ2-1 and V is TRBV7-2; TRBD2 matches 11 bases. In germline, CDR1 is SGHTA, CDR2 FQGNSA. CDR3 length equals 17 residues. With 5 bases clipped from V and 4 bases from J, the junction kept 10 bases outside the gene matches. Looking up the rest from reference TRBV7-2 and TRBJ2-1 gives the full variable domain: GAGVSQSPSNKVTEKGKDVELRCDPISGHTALYWYRQSLGQGLEFLIYFQGNSAPDKSGLPSDRFSAERTGGSVSTLTIQRTQQEDSAVYLCASSLYKLAGDYNEQFFGPGTRLTVL.

The rearrangement joins TRBV6-5 to TRBJ2-1; 12 nucleotides agree with TRBD2. CDR1 and CDR2 (germline): MNHEY, SVGAGI. The CDR3 loop spans 14 amino acids. The ends lost 5 bases at V and 10 bases at J; junction bases unmatched: 6. As DNA, the CDR3 is TGTGCCAGCAGTCAGACTAGCGGGAGAACCGAGCAGTTCTTC. This encodes CASSQTSGRTEQFF.